This T cell receptor beta chain emerged from a study of CD8+CD57+ T cells in acquired aplastic anemia listed by TCRdb under 2018. A note on the overall study: Extracted DNA from sorted CD4+ and CD8+ cells averaged approximately 3 ug, ranging from roughly 0.17 to 30 ug. Mean read counts for healthy donor samples were 10 million to 10.8 million for CD4+ cells and about 12 million for CD8+ cells. What the study reported, not specific to this receptor: Roughly 30 CD8+ CDR3 sequences were found to be shared between patients and controls, but these sequences appeared to be highly expressed in patients and within the immunodominant clones of the patients. No significant difference in CD8+ Simpson's diversity was found between patients and healthy controls (P=0.060).

Genomic DNA served as template for TCR beta VDJ combination and CDR3 sequence profiling. An Illumina HiSeq 2000 was used for TCR repertoire sequencing. As for how the authors treated the data: TRBV/TRBJ rearrangement plots, CDR3 size and DJ length profiles, and Simpson's diversity index were used to evaluate the repertoires. The immunodominant clone was defined as the most abundant DNA sequence in deep sequencing data. CDR3 amino acid sequences were screened for sharing across subjects and were compared with published repertoires and the VDJdb database. TCRdb redid the processing of the public reads, applying fastp at Q25 and MiXCR, and retained in-frame beta chains. Here each entry gathers all rows of one CDR3 protein and keeps the most common genes and DNA. The V and J calls follow TCRdb's processing rather than the paper's. Within this sample are over 100,000 distinct CDR3 sequences, with approximately 41% of them counted one time only. The top ten hold 8% to 9% of the sample.

The table lists this clonotype with many counts. Which antigen it targets is not known. No qualities accompany the bases; no much larger clone lies one base away. CDR1 and CDR2 are read off the germline V gene (reference sequence) as LNHDA and SQIVND. V ends up 5 bases short and J 2 bases short, with an unmatched junction base count of 5. Including cysteine and phenylalanine, the CDR3 has 15 amino acids. The entry retains the CDR3 DNA only, 45 bases that are in frame from base 1. The study deep-sequenced TCR repertoires of sorted CD4+ and CD8+ blood T cells from severe aplastic anemia patients and healthy subjects. Ficoll-Paque density gradient centrifugation was used to isolate peripheral blood mononuclear cells. Before DNA extraction, CD4+ and CD8+ T cells were sorted with FACS or magnetic beads.

This sequence was found in a human donor in good health, serving as a control. The chain is encoded by TRBV19 joined to TRBJ1-4, with 7 central nucleotides matching TRBD1. Material: sorted CD4+, CD8+, or CD8+CD57+ T cells (not recorded which) from PBMCs. At the DNA level, the sequence is TGTGCCAGTAGTGCCGCAGGGGGGACTAATGAAAAACTGTTTTTT. Its protein reads: CASSAAGGTNEKLFF.